There are a few counts of the clone carrying this T cell receptor beta chain. These data come from a study of CD8+CD57+ T cells in acquired aplastic anemia. Genomic DNA acted as the template from which TCR beta VDJ combination and CDR3 sequence profiling were carried out. From the reads, TCRdb called clonotypes with MiXCR, one entry per CDR3 protein. This repertoire shows under 250,000 distinct CDR3 sequences, 30% to 35% found once; its top ten account for 1% to 1.3%. The CDR3 is made up of 14 amino acids. Trimming removed 5 bases from V and 7 bases from J; junction bases left unmatched: 5. Material: sorted CD4+, CD8+, or CD8+CD57+ T cells (not recorded which) from PBMCs. The chain has TRBV12-3 or TRBV12-4 and TRBJ1-5; 10 bases are shared with TRBD1. The clonotype was recovered from a human donor in good health, serving as a control. CDR3 region: CASSRDRGTQPQHF. CDR3 nucleotides: TGTGCCAGCAGTCGGGACAGGGGAACACAGCCCCAGCATTTT.